The 5 T cell receptor beta chains below were found in one sample sequenced in a study of blood T cell repertoires in COVID-19. The protocol was immunoSEQ multiplex PCR, while the TCRdb copy is restricted to in-frame clones and leaves out a portion. Of 100,000 to 150,000 clones in the sample, 80% to 90% are singletons; the top ten hold around 2.3%. The sample consisted of PBMCs or T cells enriched from blood (not recorded which). The receptor source for this set is a woman between 45 and 60 years old who had recovered from COVID-19.

The chain recombines TRBV9 with TRBJ1-2; D gene ambiguous. The ends were cut back, 3 bases at V and 6 bases at J, with 12 bases in the middle. The CDR3 has 13 residues. Germline V gene lookup returns CDR1 SGDLS and CDR2 YYNGEE. This CDR3 is CASSGGSGDGYTF. The CDR3 region has the DNA TGTGCCAGCAGCGGAGGTTCCGGGGATGGCTACACCTTC.

The chain joins TRBV4-3 to TRBJ2-2, with D unresolved. Trimming removed 0 bases from V and 4 bases from J, with 9 bases in between. The V gene's germline CDR1 is LGHNA and CDR2 YSLEER. The CDR3 extends over 15 amino acids. CDR3 amino acids: CASSQDGQRTGELFF. The DNA of the CDR3 is TGCGCCAGCAGCCAAGATGGCCAGCGCACCGGGGAGCTGTTTTTT.

The chain has TRBV4-1 and TRBJ2-3; D is unclear. The germline V gene has CDR1 MGHRA and CDR2 YSYEKL. CDR3 length: 17 residues. With 1 base removed from V and 4 bases from J, the gap between germline ends came to 18 bases. The CDR3 region is CASSQANVGRLADTQYF. The CDR3 region has the DNA TGCGCCAGCAGCCAAGCGAATGTCGGCAGGTTGGCAGATACGCAGTATTTT.

This clone has only a few counts. This chain links TRBV7-9 with TRBJ2-5; D may be TRBD2 (6 bases). Germline loops: CDR1 SEHNR, CDR2 FQNEAQ (reference sequence). The V end lost 5 bases, the J end lost 5 bases, and 12 bases lay between the germline ends. This CDR3 is 13 amino acids long. CDR3 sequence reads: CASSPGREETQYF. As DNA, the CDR3 is TGTGCCAGCAGCCCGGGACGGGAGGAGACCCAGTACTTC.

The genes are TRBV7-9 and TRBJ1-1; D may be TRBD1 (6 bases). Germline-derived CDR1 and CDR2 are SEHNR and FQNEAQ (reference sequence). The length of the CDR3 is 15 residues. V lost 0 bases to trimming and J lost 1 base, with 9 bases between them. The chain's CDR3 is CASSLALQGNTEAFF. The CDR3 coding sequence is TGTGCCAGCAGCTTAGCATTACAGGGGAACACTGAAGCTTTCTTT.